These 26 T cell receptor beta chains were all obtained from the same sample, sequenced in a study of blood T cells in healthy people across ages. A sample-barcoded 5' primer and a J-beta primer mix were used in a second PCR of about 7 to 12 cycles. TCRdb independently ran MiXCR on the 5' RACE reads; one entry per CDR3 protein. This table holds more than 600,000 distinct CDR3 sequences, around 25% found once. These data are also associated with another study on T cells of mothers and their children.

The sample comprised blood. The source is a boy aged 5-17 years in good health.

This chain uses TRBV2 with TRBJ1-6; perhaps TRBD1 as D (5 bases). Germline V lookup: CDR1 SNHLY, CDR2 FYNNEI. This CDR3 is built from 14 residues. Trimming took 8 bases from V and 5 from J, leaving 13 bases between them. Here the CDR3 DNA reads TGTGCCAGCCTTCCGGAGACAGATAATTCACCCCTCCACTTT. It codes for CASLPETDNSPLHF. Looking up the rest from reference TRBV2 and TRBJ1-6 gives the full variable domain: EPEVTQTPSHQVTQMGQEVILRCVPISNHLYFYWYRQILGQKVEFLVSFYNNEISEKSEIFDDQFSVERPDGSNFTLKIRSTKLEDSAMYFCASLPETDNSPLHFGNGTRLTVT.

Many counts were recorded for this clonotype. The genes are TRBV7-9 and TRBJ1-2; D not certain. The CDR3 is 15 amino acids. Germline V lookup: CDR1 SEHNR, CDR2 FQNEAQ (reference sequence). The germline V and J ends were trimmed by 3 bases and 0 bases, with 11 bases remaining between them. Written as DNA, the CDR3 is TGTGCCAGCAGCTTGTCCAACCTGGCTAACTATGGCTACACCTTC. Its protein is CASSLSNLANYGYTF.

This clonotype was observed a few times. Germline and junction disagree at one end, which may indicate a read error. The V and J genes are TRBV20-1 and TRBJ2-4, with D possibly matching TRBD2 (6 bases). CDR3 length: 19 amino acids. Germline V gene lookup returns CDR1 DFQATT and CDR2 SNEGSKA (reference sequence). CDR3 amino acids: CSTRDSGATFSQKENIQYF. The CDR3 DNA reads as TGCAGTACTAGAGATAGCGGAGCGACATTCAGTCAGAAGGAAAACATTCAGTACTTC.

This clonotype came up a few times. This chain joins TRBV5-6 and TRBJ2-1; D is ambiguous. The V gene's germline CDR1 is SGHDT and CDR2 YYEEEE. Trimming pared 3 bases from V and 0 bases from J, leaving 13 bases between. The CDR3 length is 16 residues. CDR3 sequence: CASSSFDKGSYNEQFF. In DNA form, the CDR3 reads TGTGCCAGCAGCTCCTTTGACAAGGGCTCCTACAATGAGCAGTTCTTC.

The rearrangement uses TRBV4-1 and TRBJ1-1; D is perhaps TRBD1 (6 bases). The V end lost 1 base, the J end lost 4 bases, and 13 bases lay between the germline ends. Looked up from germline, CDR1 is MGHRA and CDR2 is YSYEKL. The CDR3 consists of 15 residues. CDR3 amino acids: CASSQGRGGGTEAFF. CDR3 nucleotides: TGCGCCAGCAGCCAAGGTAGGGGAGGGGGCACTGAAGCTTTCTTT.

This clonotype has a handful of counts. The gene calls are TRBV7-9 and TRBJ2-1; D uncertain. The CDR3 is 15 residues long. CDR1 SEHNR and CDR2 FQNEAQ come from the germline V gene (reference sequence). The V gene lost 9 bases and the J gene lost 4 bases, with 19 bases spanning the gap. CDR3 protein: CASNSAAGQYNEQFF. As DNA, the CDR3 is TGTGCCAGTAACTCCGCGGCAGGCCAATACAATGAGCAGTTCTTC.

V usage is TRBV20-1 and J usage is TRBJ1-2; D is unclear. This CDR3 region has 13 residues. V was trimmed by 2 bases and J by 0 bases, leaving 7 bases between them. Germline V gives CDR1 DFQATT, CDR2 SNEGSKA (reference sequence). The CDR3 DNA reads TGCAGTGCTAGAAACAGTTCTAACTATGGCTACACCTTC. It translates to CSARNSSNYGYTF.

The chain has TRBV29-1 and TRBJ2-5; no firm D call. Germline CDR1 SQVTM, CDR2 ANQGSEA. The CDR3 has 13 residues. The ends were cut back, 4 bases at V and 4 bases at J, with 13 bases in the middle. The CDR3 bases are TGCAGCGTTGGGACCATCTTAAGAGAGACCCAGTACTTC. Translating gives CSVGTILRETQYF.

This clonotype was counted between two and nine times. The V gene is TRBV6-6, the J gene TRBJ2-5, with TRBD2 matching over 8 bases. The J call is in doubt because the DNA end fits TRBJ2-7 better. Germline V gene data show CDR1 as MNHNY and CDR2 as SVGAGI (reference sequence). CDR3 length equals 14 residues. In DNA, the CDR3 is TGTGCCAGCAGTCGACCAGCGGGAGAGCACGAGCAGTACTTC. It encodes CASSRPAGEHEQYF.

The J gene is TRBJ1-2, the V gene TRBV7-9, with no clear D. From germline, CDR1 is SEHNR and CDR2 FQNEAQ (reference sequence). V lost 5 bases to trimming and J lost 6 bases, with 10 bases between them. CDR3 length: 12 amino acids. The CDR3 here is CASSPGGNGYTF. The CDR3 DNA sequence: TGTGCCAGCAGCCCGGGTGGGAATGGCTACACCTTC. The variable domain in full, completed from reference TRBV7-9 and TRBJ1-2, reads DTGVSQNPRHKITKRGQNVTFRCDPISEHNRLYWYRQTLGQGPEFLTYFQNEAQLEKSRLLSDRFSAERPKGSFSTLEIQRTEQGDSAMYLCASSPGGNGYTFGSGTRLTVV.

About this clonotype: Mismatch with germline at one junction end may stem from a read error. The V and J genes are TRBV27 and TRBJ2-5; D is perhaps TRBD1 (5 bases). Per the germline V gene, CDR1 is MNHEY and CDR2 is SMNVEV (reference sequence). CDR3 length: 14 residues. The CDR3 DNA reads as TGTGCCAGCAGTTTAGTGTCTAACAGGCTCGAGCAGCACTTC. Protein: CASSLVSNRLEQHF.

As regards this clonotype: One junction end does not reproduce the germline sequence, and a read error may be involved. The rearrangement links TRBV20-1 to TRBJ2-7; the D call may be TRBD1 or TRBD2 (6 bases each). The CDR3 consists of 12 residues. Germline CDR1 and CDR2: DFQATT and SNEGSKA (reference sequence). The CDR3 sequence is CSAEGGVYERYF. For the CDR3, the DNA is TGCAGTGCCGAGGGGGGAGTGTACGAGCGGTACTTC.

V usage is TRBV27 and J usage is TRBJ2-3; tentative D call: TRBD1 (6 bases). CDR3 length equals 16 residues. Trimming removed 5 bases at V and 2 bases at J, with 17 bases between. Germline lookup yields CDR1 MNHEY and CDR2 SMNVEV (reference sequence). The DNA of the CDR3 is TGTGCCAGCAGTAACCTAGGGGGTTACCACACAGATACGCAGTATTTT. Its protein product is CASSNLGGYHTDTQYF.

V gene TRBV24-1 combines with J gene TRBJ2-1; D unclear. This CDR3 spans 14 amino acids. Between the trimmed V and J ends, which lost 3 bases and 8 bases, there was a span of 13 bases. Germline V gives CDR1 KGHDR, CDR2 SFDVKD. The CDR3 loop reads CATSDPKILDEQFF. The CDR3 DNA follows: TGTGCCACCAGTGATCCCAAGATATTAGATGAGCAGTTCTTC.

Comment on this clonotype: At one boundary the junction diverges from the germline segment, which might be a read error. The V and J genes are TRBV7-7 and TRBJ2-7, with D possibly matching TRBD1 (5 bases). Germline V CDR1 and CDR2: SSHAT, FNYEAQ (reference sequence). CDR3 length: 13 amino acids. CDR3 amino acids: CASSAMTAYEQYF. Written as DNA, the CDR3 is TGTGCTAGCAGCGCTATGACAGCCTACGAGCAGTACTTC. Combining the CDR3 with reference TRBV7-7 and TRBJ2-7 gives the whole variable domain GAGVSQSPRYKVTKRGQDVTLRCDPISSHATLYWYQQALGQGPEFLTYFNYEAQPDKSGLPSDRFSAERPEGSISTLTIQRTEQRDSAMYRCASSAMTAYEQYFGPGTRLTVT.

The rearrangement uses TRBV7-2 and TRBJ1-1, with a tentative D call TRBD1 (5 bases). V was clipped by 5 bases and J by 2 bases, with 12 bases between them. The CDR3 spans 14 residues. CDR1 SGHTA and CDR2 FQGNSA come from the germline V gene. Here the CDR3 reads CASSGRTFNTEAFF. The CDR3 region has the DNA TGTGCCAGCAGCGGGAGGACATTCAACACTGAAGCTTTCTTT.

CDR3 region: CASSPAGTYNNEQFF. CDR3 DNA: TGTGCCAGCAGTCCAGCCGGGACTTACAACAATGAGCAGTTCTTC. The chain joins TRBV7-9 to TRBJ2-1, with D perhaps matching TRBD2 (6 bases). Trimming left V 6 bases short and J 5 bases short, with 17 bases between. The V gene's germline CDR1 is SEHNR and CDR2 FQNEAQ (reference sequence). The CDR3 spans 15 residues.

Worth noting for this clonotype: A read error may produce the germline difference seen at one junction end. The chain combines TRBV12-3 or TRBV12-4 with TRBJ2-7; TRBD2 matches 8 bases. The CDR3 contains 15 residues. In DNA form, the CDR3 reads TGTGCCAGCAGTAAGACTAGCGCGATAGGCTCCGAGCAGCACTTC. It is translated as CASSKTSAIGSEQHF.

This clonotype came up once. The chain recombines TRBV20-1 with TRBJ2-7, with 9 bases fitting TRBD1. The CDR3 runs to 14 residues. Germline CDR1 reads DFQATT; CDR2 reads SNEGSKA (reference sequence). Trimming at V came to 6 bases and at J to 3 bases, leaving 9 bases not matched to a gene. CDR3 loop: CSADRTGAFYEQYF. CDR3 in DNA: TGCAGTGCGGACCGGACAGGGGCTTTCTACGAGCAGTACTTC.

There are a few counts of this clonotype. J is TRBJ1-2 and V is TRBV29-1; D not certain. Germline V gene sequence: CDR1 SQVTM, CDR2 ANQGSEA. The V and J ends lost 5 bases and 6 bases respectively, with 19 bases between them. This CDR3 has 14 amino acids. CDR3 amino acids: CSVYPSGRKDGYTF. Written as DNA, the CDR3 is TGCAGCGTTTACCCCTCTGGGCGAAAGGATGGCTACACCTTC.

This clonotype was counted only a few times. The genes are TRBV3-1 and TRBJ2-4; 9 nucleotides agree with TRBD1. The CDR3 spans 16 residues. J lost 1 base, V lost 5 bases, and 6 bases had no gene match. Germline V gives CDR1 LGHDT, CDR2 YNNKEL (reference sequence). Here the CDR3 DNA reads TGTGCCAGCAGCGATACGGACAGGGGTGCCAAAAACATTCAGTACTTC. It codes for CASSDTDRGAKNIQYF.

The chain carries TRBV7-9 and TRBJ2-1; the D gene is possibly TRBD2 (6 bases). Looked up from germline, CDR1 is SEHNR and CDR2 is FQNEAQ (reference sequence). The CDR3 is made up of 16 amino acids. V was pared by 10 bases and J by 1 base, with 20 bases between. CDR3 DNA: TGTGCCATTTTGGGGGACTTTGCGGGGTCCTACAATGAGCAGTTCTTC. This gives the protein CAILGDFAGSYNEQFF. Complete variable domain (other parts from reference TRBV7-9 and TRBJ2-1): DTGVSQNPRHKITKRGQNVTFRCDPISEHNRLYWYRQTLGQGPEFLTYFQNEAQLEKSRLLSDRFSAERPKGSFSTLEIQRTEQGDSAMYLCAILGDFAGSYNEQFFGPGTRLTVL.

The chain employs TRBV29-1 and TRBJ1-1; no firm D call. V lost 7 bases and J lost 2, with 8 bases in between. This CDR3 comprises 11 residues. Germline V gene lookup returns CDR1 SQVTM and CDR2 ANQGSEA. As DNA, the CDR3 is TGCAGCGGGTGGGGTAACACTGAAGCTTTCTTT. Translated, it gives CSGWGNTEAFF.

This clonotype was observed a handful of times. The chain joins TRBV12-3 or TRBV12-4 to TRBJ2-7; the match to TRBD2 covers 14 bases. The CDR3 length is 14 residues. V lost 6 bases and J lost 7; bases outside the gene matches: 5. This chain's CDR3 is CASRGTSGGQEQYF. CDR3 nucleotides: TGTGCCAGCAGAGGGACTAGCGGGGGCCAAGAGCAGTACTTC.

There are a few counts of this clonotype. The chain recombines TRBV6-5 with TRBJ2-4; 7 nucleotides align to TRBD2. V shed 2 bases, J shed 1 base, and the junction held 5 bases outside the gene matches. Germline V CDR1 and CDR2: MNHEY, SVGAGI. This CDR3 is built from 16 residues. The CDR3 DNA is TGTGCCAGCAGTTACGACGCCGGGGGGGCCAAAAACATTCAGTACTTC. Residues: CASSYDAGGAKNIQYF.

The CDR3 here is CSVDPQLGGGELFF. Written as DNA, the CDR3 is TGCAGCGTTGACCCCCAGCTAGGTGGCGGGGAGCTGTTTTTT. The chain carries TRBV29-1 and TRBJ2-2; D not resolved. Germline values: CDR1 SQVTM, CDR2 ANQGSEA. The CDR3 consists of 14 residues. The V and J ends lost 3 bases and 7 bases respectively, with 15 bases between them.